Listed here are 18 T cell receptor beta chains from one sample, sequenced in a study of blood T cells in healthy people across ages. A second PCR of 7 to 11 cycles used a sample-barcoded 5' primer and a J-beta primer mix. TCRdb processed the 5' RACE reads anew with MiXCR; each CDR3 protein has one entry. This sample has approximately 960,000 distinct CDR3 sequences, with just under 30% found just once. The sample was also linked to a second study, of T cells of mothers and their children.

The sequenced sample consisted of blood. The origin of the receptors is a woman in her thirties or forties in good health.

V usage is TRBV29-1 and J usage is TRBJ2-4; D gene ambiguous. This CDR3 has 13 amino acids. Trimming cost V 8 bases and J 1 base, with 12 bases left between them. Germline lookup yields CDR1 SQVTM and CDR2 ANQGSEA. The CDR3 region has the DNA TGCAGCTTATTGTCCGGGGCCAAAAACATTCAGTACTTC. This gives the protein CSLLSGAKNIQYF.

The V call is TRBV7-9, the J call TRBJ1-2; D gene ambiguous. The V end lost 5 bases, the J end lost 1 base, and 11 bases lay between the germline ends. In germline, CDR1 is SEHNR, CDR2 FQNEAQ (reference sequence). CDR3 length: 14 amino acids. Here the CDR3 DNA reads TGTGCCAGCAGCCCAGACCTTCTTAACTATGGCTACACCTTC. Amino acids: CASSPDLLNYGYTF.

This clonotype was detected a few times. The chain recombines TRBV10-3 with TRBJ2-7; perhaps TRBD2 as D (5 bases). CDR1 ENHRY and CDR2 SYGVKD come from the germline V gene. Between the trimmed V and J ends, which lost 0 bases and 3 bases, there was a span of 12 bases. This CDR3 comprises 15 residues. The CDR3 sequence is CAISESVDGNYEQYF. As DNA, the CDR3 is TGTGCCATCAGTGAGTCTGTAGACGGGAACTACGAGCAGTACTTC.

J is TRBJ2-1 and V is TRBV27; 8 bases map to TRBD1. The CDR3 loop spans 13 amino acids. V trimming: 6 bases; J trimming: 8 bases; junction bases outside the gene matches: 6. Germline CDR1 is MNHEY and CDR2 is SMNVEV (reference sequence). The CDR3 sequence is CASSTTGVDEQFF. CDR3 bases: TGTGCCAGCAGCACGACAGGGGTCGATGAGCAGTTCTTC.

The genes are TRBV6-6 and TRBJ2-7, with D uncertain. The CDR3 consists of 13 residues. Trimming cost V 3 bases and J 3 bases, with 9 bases left between them. Per germline, CDR1 MNHNY and CDR2 SVGAGI (reference sequence). The CDR3 DNA sequence: TGTGCCAGCAGTTATTCTGAACGCTACGAGCAGTACTTC. It is translated as CASSYSERYEQYF.

This chain uses TRBV3-1 with TRBJ2-4, with a possible D match to TRBD2 (6 bases). Trimming stripped 0 bases from V and 13 bases from J, with 13 bases between. The CDR3 runs 13 residues. Germline loops: CDR1 LGHDT, CDR2 YNNKEL (reference sequence). CDR3 coding DNA: TGTGCCAGCAGCCAAGACGGGGGAAGCACCCAGTACTTC. Translated: CASSQDGGSTQYF. Full variable domain (remainder filled in from reference TRBV3-1 and TRBJ2-4): DTAVSQTPKYLVTQMGNDKSIKCEQNLGHDTMYWYKQDSKKFLKIMFSYNNKELIINETVPNRFSPKSPDKAHLNLHINSLELGDSAVYFCASSQDGGSTQYFGAGTRLSVL.

The chain couples TRBV5-1 to TRBJ1-6; no clear D. The CDR3 spans 15 residues. In germline, CDR1 is SGHRS, CDR2 YFSETQ. The ends were cut back, 0 bases at V and 8 bases at J, with 12 bases in the middle. The CDR3 DNA follows: TGCGCCAGCAGCTTGGATTCGGGAAACGATTCACCCCTCCACTTT. Translating gives CASSLDSGNDSPLHF.

The chain links TRBV15 to TRBJ1-5; D is undetermined. The V gene's germline CDR1 is LNHNV and CDR2 YYDKDF (reference sequence). V dropped 3 bases and J dropped 3 bases, with 6 bases sitting between them. The CDR3 covers 13 residues. The CDR3 DNA reads as TGTGCCACCAGCAGGTGGGTCAATCAGCCCCAGCATTTT. It codes for CATSRWVNQPQHF.

In the case of this clonotype: Just one base apart from a much larger clone, this may be a read error. The V and J genes are TRBV27 and TRBJ1-2; D gene ambiguous. The germline V and J ends were trimmed by 2 bases and 8 bases, with 18 bases remaining between them. CDR3 size: 15 residues. Per germline, CDR1 MNHEY and CDR2 SMNVEV (reference sequence). CDR3 loop: CASSLDITDPRGYTF. The CDR3, as DNA: TGTGCCAGCAGTTTAGACATTACGGACCCCCGGGGCTACACCTTC.

On this clonotype itself: This may arise from a read error, as a much more abundant clone is one base away. The chain couples TRBV4-3 to TRBJ1-2, with D hard to call. The CDR3 totals 15 residues. Germline-derived CDR1 and CDR2 are LGHNA and YSLEER. In DNA, the CDR3 is TGCGTCAGCAGCCAAGTCCGGGCAGCTAACTATGGCTACACCTTC. Its protein product is CVSSQVRAANYGYTF.

This clonotype was seen more than once but under ten times. V gene TRBV20-1 combines with J gene TRBJ2-3; D is possibly TRBD2 (6 bases). The V end was cut by 5 bases, the J end by 4 bases, with 22 bases between. The CDR3 spans 16 residues. Germline V lookup: CDR1 DFQATT, CDR2 SNEGSKA (reference sequence). The CDR3 sequence is CSAFPSTSFSSDTQYF. CDR3 DNA sequence: TGCAGTGCTTTCCCCTCCACTAGCTTCTCTTCAGATACGCAGTATTTT.

There are a few counts of this clonotype. The rearrangement uses TRBV12-3 or TRBV12-4 and TRBJ2-4, with TRBD2 matching over 7 bases. CDR3 length: 13 residues. V dropped 0 bases and J dropped 9; count of bases not matched to a gene: 2. CDR3 in amino acids: CASSLAGGGIQYF. CDR3 DNA sequence: TGTGCCAGCAGTTTAGCGGGGGGGGGCATTCAGTACTTC.

This clonotype is medium-sized in the sample. V is TRBV12-3 or TRBV12-4 and J is TRBJ2-5; D ambiguous. V was shortened by 6 bases and J by 4 bases, with 6 bases between the two germline ends. The CDR3 contains 11 residues. The CDR3 sequence is CASSFGETQYF. CDR3 DNA: TGTGCCAGCAGCTTTGGAGAGACCCAGTACTTC.

This clonotype came up once. This chain uses TRBV6-2 or TRBV6-3 with TRBJ2-5; 11 bases agree with TRBD2. V lost 6 bases to trimming and J lost 11 bases; unmatched junction nucleotides: 11. The CDR3 extends over 14 amino acids. Germline V gene data show CDR1 as MNHEY and CDR2 as SVGEGT. The CDR3 region has the DNA TGTGCCAGCAGAACTAGCGGGGGAACTACAGAGCAGTACTTC. Translated, it gives CASRTSGGTTEQYF.

Many counts were recorded for this clonotype. The chain links TRBV12-3 or TRBV12-4 to TRBJ1-2; 7 positions match TRBD1. Losses at the gene ends were 5 bases for V and 4 bases for J; bases not matched to a gene: 4. The CDR3 loop spans 13 amino acids. The CDR3 region is CASSKDRAYGYTF. The CDR3 DNA reads TGTGCCAGCAGTAAAGACAGGGCCTATGGCTACACCTTC.

Comment on this clonotype: At one boundary the junction diverges from the germline segment, which might be a read error. This chain connects TRBV6-5 to TRBJ1-5; possible D gene TRBD1, 5 bases. Germline V CDR1 and CDR2: MNHEY, SVGAGI. The CDR3 sequence is 13 residues long. CDR3 nucleotides: TGTGCCGGCAGTTCCCTTGGGGGGCAGCCCCAGCATTTT. Amino acid sequence: CAGSSLGGQPQHF.

The gene calls are TRBV15 and TRBJ2-5; 13 nucleotides match TRBD2. The V gene end was trimmed by 5 bases and the J gene end by 3 bases; junction bases not matched to a gene: 9. Germline V gene lookup returns CDR1 LNHNV and CDR2 YYDKDF (reference sequence). This CDR3 region has 17 residues. The CDR3 spells CATSSPGLAGREETQYF. The CDR3 coding sequence is TGTGCCACCAGCTCACCGGGACTAGCGGGGAGGGAAGAGACCCAGTACTTC.

This clonotype was seen a few times. The rearrangement uses TRBV7-2 and TRBJ1-2; D uncertain. Germline V gene sequence: CDR1 SGHTA, CDR2 FQGNSA. Trimming removed 5 bases from V and 2 bases from J, with 15 bases in between. This CDR3 has 15 amino acids. The CDR3 DNA is TGTGCCAGCAGCCCGGAACGGGGTCAGAACTATGGCTACACCTTC. Protein sequence: CASSPERGQNYGYTF.